This TCR beta chain was recorded in a study of cytomegalovirus exposure and HLA in healthy donors. Study as a whole: Drawn from HLA-typed donors, roughly 87 million unique TCRs were held in an early data release.

PCR amplification relied on 60 Vbeta primers (plus 13 Jbeta primers). Source study methods: Tens of millions of unique TCR beta chains, some 9.9 million of them shared, were counted by a later analysis. TCRdb keeps only in-frame clones here, not all; method: immunoSEQ multiplex PCR. V and J calls and clone size come straight from that table; D and trimming were deduced from the DNA. The data hold approximately 120,000 clones, with around three quarters observed a single time. From germline, CDR1 is SGHVS and CDR2 FQNEAQ. The trim removed 2 bases at V and 3 bases at J, leaving 4 bases unmatched. This CDR3 has 14 amino acids. For the donor in question, CMV serostatus went unrecorded. This clone was seen more than once but under ten times. The antigen is undetermined. Study results and caveats: Within the data, a cluster of highly shared sequence variants was likely a sequencing artifact.

This receptor was identified in a human donor in good health. The chain combines TRBV7-8 with TRBJ2-7; 7 bases are shared with TRBD1. Sequenced sample: PBMCs. This CDR3 is CASSLRQGLYEQYF. CDR3 nucleotide sequence: TGTGCCAGCAGCTTACGACAGGGCCTCTACGAGCAGTACTTC.